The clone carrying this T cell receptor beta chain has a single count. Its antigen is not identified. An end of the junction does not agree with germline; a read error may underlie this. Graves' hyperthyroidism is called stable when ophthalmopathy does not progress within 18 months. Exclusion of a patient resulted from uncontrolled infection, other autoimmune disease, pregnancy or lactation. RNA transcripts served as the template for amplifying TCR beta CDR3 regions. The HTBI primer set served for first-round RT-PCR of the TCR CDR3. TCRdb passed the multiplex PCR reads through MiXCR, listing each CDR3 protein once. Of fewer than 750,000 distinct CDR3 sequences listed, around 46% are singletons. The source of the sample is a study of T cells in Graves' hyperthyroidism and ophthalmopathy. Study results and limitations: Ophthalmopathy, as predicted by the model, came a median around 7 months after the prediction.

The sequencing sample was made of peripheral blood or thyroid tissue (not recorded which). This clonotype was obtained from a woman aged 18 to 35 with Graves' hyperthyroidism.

In DNA, the CDR3 is TGTGCTAGCAATCAGCTGGGCTTAGAGACCCAGTACTTC. As protein: CASNQLGLETQYF. The chain joins TRBV7-7 to TRBJ2-5, with D unclear. Germline CDR1 SSHAT, CDR2 FNYEAQ (reference sequence). This CDR3 is built from 13 residues.